A single sample gave rise to the 26 T cell receptor beta chains below, sequenced in a study of blood T cell repertoires in COVID-19. Sequencing used immunoSEQ multiplex PCR; TCRdb keeps in-frame clones, though not all of them. The sample consists of roughly 200,000 clones, about 80% of them appearing once. Sample: peripheral blood. These receptor sequences come from a man aged 50 to 60 with active or convalescent COVID-19.

The chain links TRBV19 to TRBJ2-1, with TRBD2 identical over 9 bases. The germline V gene encodes CDR1 LNHDA and CDR2 SQIVND (reference sequence). J was trimmed by 9 bases and V by 3 bases; bases with no gene match: 9. The CDR3 spans 15 residues. The CDR3 DNA reads as TGTGCCAGTAGTATCGGAGCGGGGGGTCAAGGTGAGCAGTTCTTC. Translation: CASSIGAGGQGEQFF.

CDR3 DNA sequence: TGTGCCAGCCCACGTCCGTCTCAGCCCGGGGGTGCCACTACCTACGAGCAGTACTTC. Translation: CASPRPSQPGGATTYEQYF. The genes are TRBV4-2 and TRBJ2-7, with a weak D call TRBD2 (6 bases). CDR3 length: 19 amino acids. Trimming stripped 8 bases from V and 2 bases from J, with 31 bases between. Germline lookup yields CDR1 LGHNA and CDR2 YNFKEQ.

The gene calls are TRBV5-4 and TRBJ2-4; 9 bases match TRBD1. CDR1 SGHNT and CDR2 YYREEE come from the germline V gene (reference sequence). V was pared by 4 bases and J by 6 bases, with 5 bases of the junction left unmatched. The CDR3 loop spans 14 amino acids. This CDR3 reads CASSRDRERNIQYF. Written as DNA, the CDR3 is TGTGCCAGCAGCAGGGACAGGGAGAGAAACATTCAGTACTTC.

This chain links TRBV5-1 with TRBJ1-1, with D possibly being TRBD1 (5 bases). Germline V CDR1 and CDR2: SGHRS, YFSETQ. This CDR3 contains 13 residues. Between the trimmed V and J ends, which lost 5 bases and 1 base, there was a span of 9 bases. The CDR3 DNA is TGCGCCAGCAGGATCGGGGGGAACACTGAAGCTTTCTTT. Translating it yields CASRIGGNTEAFF.

V is TRBV9 and J is TRBJ1-2; D uncertain. Trimming left V 0 bases short and J 4 bases short, with 13 bases between. Germline loops: CDR1 SGDLS, CDR2 YYNGEE. The CDR3 is made up of 15 amino acids. This CDR3 reads CASSVGAEGSYGYTF. For the CDR3, the DNA is TGTGCCAGCAGCGTAGGGGCTGAGGGATCCTATGGCTACACCTTC.

V is TRBV19 and J is TRBJ1-3, with D possibly being TRBD1 (6 bases). V dropped 9 bases and J dropped 2 bases, with 14 bases sitting between them. There are 14 residues in the CDR3. Germline-derived CDR1 and CDR2 are LNHDA and SQIVND (reference sequence). In nucleotides, the CDR3 is TGTGCCAGCGCACAGGGTATAGCTGGAAACACCATATATTTT. Protein sequence: CASAQGIAGNTIYF.

CDR3 sequence reads: CASSPWTGEVTNEKLFF. The CDR3 coding sequence is TGTGCCAGCTCACCCTGGACAGGGGAGGTGACTAATGAAAAACTGTTTTTT. The chain is built from TRBV18 and TRBJ1-4, with TRBD1 identical over 9 bases. V lost 3 bases and J lost 2; bases outside the gene matches: 7. The CDR3 extends over 17 amino acids. CDR1 and CDR2 from the germline V gene are KGHSH and LQKENI.

The chain has TRBV29-1 and TRBJ2-3, with a weak D call TRBD2 (7 bases). The CDR3 length is 14 residues. V was shortened by 6 bases and J by 3 bases, with 16 bases between the two germline ends. The V gene's germline CDR1 is SQVTM and CDR2 ANQGSEA. CDR3 in amino acids: CSVEGGARTDTQYF. As DNA, the CDR3 is TGCAGCGTGGAGGGGGGGGCAAGGACAGATACGCAGTATTTT.

This clone was detected only once. The J gene is TRBJ2-1, the V gene TRBV7-9; TRBD2 aligns across 11 bases. V lost 5 bases, J lost 5 bases, and 8 bases stayed unmatched. Germline CDR1 SEHNR, CDR2 FQNEAQ (reference sequence). This CDR3 is built from 16 residues. The CDR3 DNA reads TGTGCCAGCAGCCGACGGCTAGCGGGGGGTAACAATGAGCAGTTCTTC. Translation gives CASSRRLAGGNNEQFF.

The V gene is TRBV19, the J gene TRBJ2-7, with 11 bases aligning to TRBD1. Trimming removed 8 bases from V and 5 bases from J; junction bases left unmatched: 8. Germline values: CDR1 LNHDA, CDR2 SQIVND (reference sequence). There are 14 residues in the CDR3. The CDR3 loop reads CASGAGQGADEQYF. The CDR3 DNA sequence: TGTGCCAGTGGCGCTGGACAGGGGGCCGACGAGCAGTACTTC.

The chain employs TRBV15 and TRBJ1-1, with D uncertain. Germline CDR1 LNHNV, CDR2 YYDKDF (reference sequence). This CDR3 spans 14 amino acids. V lost 0 bases, J lost 2 bases, and 7 bases lay in between. The CDR3 nucleotides read TGTGCCACCAGCAGAGATATCAGTAACACTGAAGCTTTCTTT. As protein: CATSRDISNTEAFF.

This clone was seen more than once but under ten times. This rearrangement joins TRBV7-8 to TRBJ1-2, with TRBD1 as a possible D gene (6 bases). Germline V gives CDR1 SGHVS, CDR2 FQNEAQ. V was clipped by 5 bases and J by 6 bases, with 19 bases between them. This CDR3 contains 15 residues. The DNA for the CDR3 is TGTGCCAGCAGCGGGGCCACCAGGGGAGGGAATGGCTACACCTTC. Protein: CASSGATRGGNGYTF.

The gene calls are TRBV4-2 and TRBJ2-2, with 11 bases lining up with TRBD2. Germline V lookup: CDR1 LGHNA, CDR2 YNFKEQ. V trimming: 4 bases; J trimming: 9 bases; junction bases outside the gene matches: 16. This CDR3 contains 18 residues. DNA for the CDR3: TGTGCCAGCAGCCCCTATAGCGGGGGGGCCTCCTCCCTCCGGGAGCTGTTTTTT. As protein: CASSPYSGGASSLRELFF.

The chain recombines TRBV3-1 (or the pseudogene TRBV3-2) with TRBJ2-3, with 7 bases identical to TRBD2. From germline, CDR1 is LGHDT and CDR2 YNNKEL (reference sequence). With V trimmed by 4 bases and J by 3 bases, 7 bases remained unmatched. The CDR3 consists of 15 residues. CDR3 in DNA: TGTGCCAGCAGCCTGCAAGCGGGGAGAACAGATACGCAGTATTTT. Translation: CASSLQAGRTDTQYF.

The V call is TRBV11-2, the J call TRBJ2-2, with 9 bases identical to TRBD2. Losses at the gene ends were 3 bases for V and 5 bases for J; bases not matched to a gene: 10. The CDR3 sequence is 17 residues long. CDR1 is SGHAT and CDR2 is FQNNGV in the germline V gene. Here the CDR3 DNA reads TGTGCCAGCAGCTTCGGCGGGGGGGCCTTTGAGACCGGGGAGCTGTTTTTT. Protein sequence: CASSFGGGAFETGELFF.

V and J are TRBV19 and TRBJ1-2; 8 bases align to TRBD1. Trimming removed 5 bases from V and 7 bases from J; junction bases left unmatched: 6. The CDR3 loop spans 13 amino acids. CDR1 is LNHDA and CDR2 is SQIVND in the germline V gene (reference sequence). The CDR3 DNA follows: TGTGCCAGTAGTCCTCAGGGGGCGCCTGGCTACACCTTC. It codes for CASSPQGAPGYTF.

This clone was observed a few times. V and J are TRBV12-5 and TRBJ1-2; the D is unclear. The CDR3 consists of 12 residues. Germline loops: CDR1 LGHNT, CDR2 FRNRAP. V was pared by 7 bases and J by 4 bases, with 10 bases between. In DNA, the CDR3 is TGTGCTAGTGCCGCCGGACTCTATGGCTACACCTTC. Encoded protein: CASAAGLYGYTF.

V gene TRBV18 combines with J gene TRBJ2-2; unclear D gene. Germline-derived CDR1 and CDR2 are KGHSH and LQKENI. V was clipped by 3 bases and J by 0 bases, with 14 bases between them. The CDR3 has 17 amino acids. CDR3 residues: CASSPFADTANTGELFF. The CDR3 region has the DNA TGTGCCAGCTCACCCTTTGCCGACACCGCGAACACCGGGGAGCTGTTTTTT. Using reference TRBV18 and TRBJ2-2 for the parts outside the CDR3, the full variable domain is NAGVMQNPRHLVRRRGQEARLRCSPMKGHSHVYWYRQLPEEGLKFMVYLQKENIIDESGMPKERFSAEFPKEGPSILRIQQVVRGDSAAYFCASSPFADTANTGELFFGEGSRLTVL.

The chain employs TRBV19 and TRBJ2-1, with TRBD2 matching over 9 bases. In germline, CDR1 is LNHDA, CDR2 SQIVND (reference sequence). V shed 6 bases and J 6 bases; nucleotides not matched to a gene: 6. The CDR3 loop spans 14 amino acids. CDR3 sequence (DNA): TGTGCCAGTAGGTTGGCGGGGGGGGGCAATGAGCAGTTCTTC. Its protein is CASRLAGGGNEQFF.

The chain couples TRBV5-5 to TRBJ1-1; D ambiguous. CDR3 length: 13 amino acids. Germline lookup yields CDR1 SGHKS and CDR2 YYEKEE (reference sequence). The germline V and J ends were trimmed by 2 bases and 4 bases, with 9 bases remaining between them. CDR3 nucleotide sequence: TGTGCCAGCAGCTTAGGCGGATCCACTGAAGCTTTCTTT. Translating gives CASSLGGSTEAFF.

The V and J genes are TRBV5-1 and TRBJ2-3; TRBD2 aligns across 12 bases. The V gene's germline CDR1 is SGHRS and CDR2 YFSETQ. V lost 0 bases, J lost 3 bases, and 5 bases stayed unmatched. This CDR3 region has 17 residues. Written as DNA, the CDR3 is TGCGCCAGCAGCTTGGGGGCTGGACTAGCGGGGACAGATACGCAGTATTTT. Translated, it gives CASSLGAGLAGTDTQYF.

This clone was seen a single time. The V gene is TRBV30, the J gene TRBJ2-3, with 8 bases lining up with TRBD2. Germline V lookup: CDR1 GTSNPN, CDR2 SVGIG (reference sequence). Trimming took 4 bases from V and 4 from J; bases not matched to a gene: 1. The CDR3 runs 12 residues. The CDR3 DNA follows: TGTGCCTGGACAGCGGGGGCAGATACGCAGTATTTT. It translates to CAWTAGADTQYF.

This rearrangement joins TRBV2 to TRBJ1-4; 7 nucleotides match TRBD1. There are 16 residues in the CDR3. J lost 4 bases, V lost 1 base, and 6 bases had no gene match. Per the germline V gene, CDR1 is SNHLY and CDR2 is FYNNEI. CDR3 sequence: CASSEGTGSFNEKLFF. CDR3 DNA sequence: TGTGCCAGCAGTGAAGGGACAGGATCATTTAATGAAAAACTGTTTTTT. Full variable domain (outside the CDR3, taken from reference TRBV2 and TRBJ1-4): EPEVTQTPSHQVTQMGQEVILRCVPISNHLYFYWYRQILGQKVEFLVSFYNNEISEKSEIFDDQFSVERPDGSNFTLKIRSTKLEDSAMYFCASSEGTGSFNEKLFFGSGTQLSVL.

The chain combines TRBV24-1 with TRBJ1-2, with TRBD1 as a possible D gene (6 bases). CDR3 length: 14 amino acids. V lost 5 bases and J 3 bases, leaving 12 bases between the germline ends. Germline CDR1 KGHDR, CDR2 SFDVKD. The DNA for the CDR3 is TGTGCCACCAGTGGGCCAGGGGAAGACTATGGCTACACCTTC. Its translation is CATSGPGEDYGYTF.

The V gene is TRBV3-1 (or the pseudogene TRBV3-2), the J gene TRBJ1-2, with unresolved D. The V gene lost 0 bases and the J gene lost 3 bases, with 11 bases spanning the gap. In germline, CDR1 is LGHDT, CDR2 YNNKEL (reference sequence). The CDR3 is made up of 15 amino acids. The DNA for the CDR3 is TGTGCCAGCAGCCAAGAAATTCAGGTTCACTATGGCTACACCTTC. Translation gives CASSQEIQVHYGYTF.

This chain joins TRBV5-5 and TRBJ1-2; D may be TRBD1 (5 bases). The CDR3 extends over 12 amino acids. CDR1 is SGHKS and CDR2 is YYEKEE in the germline V gene (reference sequence). The V end was cut by 6 bases, the J end by 8 bases, with 14 bases between. The CDR3 protein is CASISGIRGYTF. CDR3 nucleotides: TGTGCCAGCATATCAGGGATTAGGGGCTACACCTTC. Together with reference TRBV5-5 and TRBJ1-2, the CDR3 gives the full variable domain: DAGVTQSPTHLIKTRGQQVTLRCSPISGHKSVSWYQQVLGQGPQFIFQYYEKEERGRGNFPDRFSARQFPNYSSELNVNALLLGDSALYLCASISGIRGYTFGSGTRLTVV.